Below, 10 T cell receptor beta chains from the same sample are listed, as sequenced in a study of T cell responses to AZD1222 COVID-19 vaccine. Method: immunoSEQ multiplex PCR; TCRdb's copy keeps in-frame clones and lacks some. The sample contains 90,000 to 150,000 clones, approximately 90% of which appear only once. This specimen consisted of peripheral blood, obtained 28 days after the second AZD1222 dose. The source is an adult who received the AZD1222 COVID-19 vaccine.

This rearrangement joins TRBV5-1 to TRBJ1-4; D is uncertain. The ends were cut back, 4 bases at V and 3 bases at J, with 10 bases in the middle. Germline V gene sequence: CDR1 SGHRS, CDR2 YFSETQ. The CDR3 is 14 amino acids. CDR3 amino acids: CASSPHRANEKLFF. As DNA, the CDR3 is TGCGCCAGCAGCCCGCATCGGGCTAATGAAAAACTGTTTTTT.

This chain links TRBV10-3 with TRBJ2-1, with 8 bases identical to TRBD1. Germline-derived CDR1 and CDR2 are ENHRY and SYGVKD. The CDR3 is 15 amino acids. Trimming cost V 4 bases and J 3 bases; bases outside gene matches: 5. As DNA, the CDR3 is TGTGCCATCAGTGTCGGACAGGGCCTCTACAATGAGCAGTTCTTC. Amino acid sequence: CAISVGQGLYNEQFF.

This CDR3 is CASSFGRETYEQYF. The CDR3 coding sequence is TGCGCCAGCAGCTTTGGGCGGGAAACTTACGAGCAGTACTTC. V usage is TRBV5-1 and J usage is TRBJ2-7; D might be TRBD2 (6 bases). Trimming stripped 2 bases from V and 4 bases from J, with 13 bases between. CDR3 length equals 14 residues. Germline-derived CDR1 and CDR2 are SGHRS and YFSETQ. The full variable domain, completed using reference TRBV5-1 and TRBJ2-7, is KAGVTQTPRYLIKTRGQQVTLSCSPISGHRSVSWYQQTPGQGLQFLFEYFSETQRNKGNFPGRFSGRQFSNSRSEMNVSTLELGDSALYLCASSFGRETYEQYFGPGTRLTVT.

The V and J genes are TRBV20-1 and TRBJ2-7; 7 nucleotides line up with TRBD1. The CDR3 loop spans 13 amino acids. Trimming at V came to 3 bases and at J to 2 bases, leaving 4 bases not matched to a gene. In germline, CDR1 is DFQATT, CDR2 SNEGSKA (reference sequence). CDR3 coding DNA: TGCAGTGCTAGTGGGCAGGGGGCCTACGAGCAGTACTTC. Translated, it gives CSASGQGAYEQYF.

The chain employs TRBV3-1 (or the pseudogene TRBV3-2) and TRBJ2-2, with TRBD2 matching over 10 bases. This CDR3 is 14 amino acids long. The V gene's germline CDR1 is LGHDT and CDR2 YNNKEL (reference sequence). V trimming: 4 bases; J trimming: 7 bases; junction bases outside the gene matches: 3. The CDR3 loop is CASSRRLAGGELFF. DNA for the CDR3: TGTGCCAGCAGCCGGAGACTAGCGGGCGGGGAGCTGTTTTTT.

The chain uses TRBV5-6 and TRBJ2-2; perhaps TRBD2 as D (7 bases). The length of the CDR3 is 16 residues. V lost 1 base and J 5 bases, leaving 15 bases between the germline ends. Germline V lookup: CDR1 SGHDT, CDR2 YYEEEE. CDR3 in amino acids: CASSLWYGGRTGELFF. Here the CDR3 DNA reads TGTGCCAGCAGCTTGTGGTACGGGGGGCGAACCGGGGAGCTGTTTTTT.

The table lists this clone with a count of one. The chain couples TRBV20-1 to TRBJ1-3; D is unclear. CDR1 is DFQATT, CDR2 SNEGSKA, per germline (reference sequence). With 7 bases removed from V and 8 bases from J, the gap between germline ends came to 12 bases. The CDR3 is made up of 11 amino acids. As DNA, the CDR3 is TGCAGTGGTGTGTTCCAAGACACCATATATTTT. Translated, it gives CSGVFQDTIYF.

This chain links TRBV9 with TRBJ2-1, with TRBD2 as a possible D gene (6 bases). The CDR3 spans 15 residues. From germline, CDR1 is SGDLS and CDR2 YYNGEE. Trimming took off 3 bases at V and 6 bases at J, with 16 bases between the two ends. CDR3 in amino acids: CASSANRGSPNEQFF. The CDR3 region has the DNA TGTGCCAGCAGCGCTAACCGGGGGTCCCCCAATGAGCAGTTCTTC.

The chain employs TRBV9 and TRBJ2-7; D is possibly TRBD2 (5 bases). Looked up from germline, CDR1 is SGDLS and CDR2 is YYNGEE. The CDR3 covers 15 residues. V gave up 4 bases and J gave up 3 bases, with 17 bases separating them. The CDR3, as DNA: TGTGCCAGCAGCCCCATCGGACTCTTCTTCTACGAGCAGTACTTC. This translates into CASSPIGLFFYEQYF.

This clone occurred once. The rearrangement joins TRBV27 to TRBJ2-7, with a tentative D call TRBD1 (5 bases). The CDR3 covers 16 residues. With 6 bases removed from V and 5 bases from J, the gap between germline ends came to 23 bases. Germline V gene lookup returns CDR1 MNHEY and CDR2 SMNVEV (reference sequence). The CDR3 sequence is CASRTVARQGDHEQYF. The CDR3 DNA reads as TGTGCCAGCAGGACAGTGGCGAGGCAGGGTGACCACGAGCAGTACTTC.